This T cell receptor beta chain derives from a study of T cells after yellow fever vaccination. Overall study context: Where fractions had low cell numbers, libraries were prepared from them with the SMART-Seq v4 Ultra Low Input RNA kit.

Study outcomes and limitations: Booster samples showed a return of most primary-vaccination clones (around 96% CD4, approximately 85% CD8). The study found a weaker secondary response that peaked faster, day 5 versus 15. Abundant bulk-derived clonotypes could contaminate FACS-sorted repertoires.

TCRdb reprocessed the 5' RACE reads with MiXCR, giving one entry per CDR3 protein. Of approximately 550,000 distinct CDR3 sequences listed, roughly 21% are singletons. Germline loops: CDR1 MNHEY, CDR2 SMNVEV (reference sequence). This CDR3 region has 15 residues. V was pared by 2 bases and J by 5 bases, with 5 bases of the junction left unmatched. This clonotype was picked up many times. The antigen is unknown. J is TRBJ1-1 and V is TRBV27, with 10 bases fitting TRBD1. This clonotype was sampled from a man younger than 45 who received the YFV17D yellow fever vaccine. This specimen was PBMCs, taken 15 days after the yellow fever booster vaccination. For the CDR3, the DNA is TGTGCCAGCAGTTTAGAGGGACAGGGGTTAACTGAAGCTTTCTTT. Translated: CASSLEGQGLTEAFF.